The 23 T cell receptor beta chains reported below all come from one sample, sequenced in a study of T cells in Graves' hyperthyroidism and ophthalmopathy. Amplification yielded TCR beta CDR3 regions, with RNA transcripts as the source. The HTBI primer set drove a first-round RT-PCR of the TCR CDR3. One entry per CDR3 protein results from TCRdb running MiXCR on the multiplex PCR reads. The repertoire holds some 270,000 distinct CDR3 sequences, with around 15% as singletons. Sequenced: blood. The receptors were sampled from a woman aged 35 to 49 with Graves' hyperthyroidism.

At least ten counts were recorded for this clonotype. CDR3 sequence: CASSQDLSRGAETQYF. The CDR3 coding sequence is TGTGCCAGCAGCCAAGATTTGTCTAGAGGAGCAGAGACCCAGTACTTC. The chain joins TRBV3-1 to TRBJ2-5; D is ambiguous. The CDR3 covers 16 residues. Germline CDR1 is LGHDT and CDR2 is YNNKEL (reference sequence). V was trimmed by 0 bases and J by 4 bases, leaving 15 bases between them.

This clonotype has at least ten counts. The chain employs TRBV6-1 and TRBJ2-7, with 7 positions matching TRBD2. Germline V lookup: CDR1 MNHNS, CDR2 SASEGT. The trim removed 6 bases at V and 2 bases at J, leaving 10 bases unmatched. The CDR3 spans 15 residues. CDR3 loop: CASRLTGTTTYEQYF. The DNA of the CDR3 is TGTGCCAGCAGACTAACCGGGACTACAACCTACGAGCAGTACTTC.

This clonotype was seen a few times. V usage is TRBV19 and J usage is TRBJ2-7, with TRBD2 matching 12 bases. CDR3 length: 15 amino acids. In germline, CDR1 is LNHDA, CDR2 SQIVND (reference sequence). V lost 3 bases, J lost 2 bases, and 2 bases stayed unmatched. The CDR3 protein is CASSMASGRAYEQYF. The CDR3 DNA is TGTGCCAGTAGTATGGCTAGCGGGAGGGCCTACGAGCAGTACTTC.

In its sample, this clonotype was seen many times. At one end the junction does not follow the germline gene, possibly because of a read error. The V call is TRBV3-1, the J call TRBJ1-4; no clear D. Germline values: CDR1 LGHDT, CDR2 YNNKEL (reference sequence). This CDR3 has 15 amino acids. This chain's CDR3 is CASSKEPATNEKLFF. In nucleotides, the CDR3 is TGTGCCAGCAGCAAAGAACCCGCAACTAATGAAAAACTGTTTTTT. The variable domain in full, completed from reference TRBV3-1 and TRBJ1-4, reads DTAVSQTPKYLVTQMGNDKSIKCEQNLGHDTMYWYKQDSKKFLKIMFSYNNKELIINETVPNRFSPKSPDKAHLNLHINSLELGDSAVYFCASSKEPATNEKLFFGSGTQLSVL.

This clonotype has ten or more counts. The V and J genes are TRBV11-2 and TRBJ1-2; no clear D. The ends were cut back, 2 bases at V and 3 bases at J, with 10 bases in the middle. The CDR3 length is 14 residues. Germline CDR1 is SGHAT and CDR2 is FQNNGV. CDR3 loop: CASSLPQEHYGYTF. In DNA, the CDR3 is TGTGCCAGCAGCTTACCCCAGGAGCACTATGGCTACACCTTC.

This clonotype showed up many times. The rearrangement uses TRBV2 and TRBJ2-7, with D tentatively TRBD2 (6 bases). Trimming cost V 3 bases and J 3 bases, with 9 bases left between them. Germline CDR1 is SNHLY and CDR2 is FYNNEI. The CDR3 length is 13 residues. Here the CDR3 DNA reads TGTGCCAGCAGTGACACTAGCCGCTACGAGCAGTACTTC. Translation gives CASSDTSRYEQYF. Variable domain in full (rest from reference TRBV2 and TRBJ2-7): EPEVTQTPSHQVTQMGQEVILRCVPISNHLYFYWYRQILGQKVEFLVSFYNNEISEKSEIFDDQFSVERPDGSNFTLKIRSTKLEDSAMYFCASSDTSRYEQYFGPGTRLTVT.

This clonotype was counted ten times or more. CDR3 DNA: TGTGCCAGCAGTCTGACAGGGGAAGGGCTCTACACCTTC. This codes for CASSLTGEGLYTF. The V call is TRBV6-1, the J call TRBJ1-2, with TRBD1 matching over 8 bases. Unmatched junction bases numbered 9, after V lost 5 bases and J lost 10 bases. In germline, CDR1 is MNHNS, CDR2 SASEGT. The CDR3 has 13 amino acids.

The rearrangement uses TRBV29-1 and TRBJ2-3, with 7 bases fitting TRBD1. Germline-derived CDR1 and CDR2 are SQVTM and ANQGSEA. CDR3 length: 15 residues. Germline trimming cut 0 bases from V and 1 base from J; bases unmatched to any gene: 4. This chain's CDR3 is CSVEDGTGGTDTQYF. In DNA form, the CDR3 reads TGCAGCGTTGAAGATGGTACAGGGGGCACAGATACGCAGTATTTT.

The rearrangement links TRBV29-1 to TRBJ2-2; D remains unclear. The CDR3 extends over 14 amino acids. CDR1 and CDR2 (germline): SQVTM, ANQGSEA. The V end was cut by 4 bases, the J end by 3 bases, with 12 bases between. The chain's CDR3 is CSVGWSLDTGELFF. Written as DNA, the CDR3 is TGCAGCGTTGGTTGGAGCTTAGACACCGGGGAGCTGTTTTTT.

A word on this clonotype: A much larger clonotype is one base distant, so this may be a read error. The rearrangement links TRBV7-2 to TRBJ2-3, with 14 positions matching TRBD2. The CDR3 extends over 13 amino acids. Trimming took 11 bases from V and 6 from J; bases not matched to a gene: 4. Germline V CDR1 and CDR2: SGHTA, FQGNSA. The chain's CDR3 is CAWRLAGGDTQYF. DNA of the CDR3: TGTGCCTGGCGACTAGCGGGGGGGGATACGCAGTATTTT. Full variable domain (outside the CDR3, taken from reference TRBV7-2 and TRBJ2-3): GAGVSQSPSNKVTEKGKDVELRCDPISGHTALYWYRQSLGQGLEFLIYFQGNSAPDKSGLPSDRFSAERTGGSVSTLTIQRTQQEDSAVYLCAWRLAGGDTQYFGPGTRLTVL.

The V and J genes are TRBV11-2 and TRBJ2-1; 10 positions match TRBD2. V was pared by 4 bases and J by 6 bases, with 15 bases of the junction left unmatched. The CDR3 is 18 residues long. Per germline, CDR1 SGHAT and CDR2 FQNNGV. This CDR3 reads CASSSYLRASGSPNEQFF. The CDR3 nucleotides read TGTGCCAGCAGCTCCTATCTAAGAGCTAGCGGGAGTCCCAATGAGCAGTTCTTC.

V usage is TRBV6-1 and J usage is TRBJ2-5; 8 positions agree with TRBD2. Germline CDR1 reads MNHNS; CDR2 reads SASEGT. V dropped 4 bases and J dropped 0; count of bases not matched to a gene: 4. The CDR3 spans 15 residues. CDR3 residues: CASSAAGGDQETQYF. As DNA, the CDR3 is TGTGCCAGCAGTGCTGCGGGAGGCGACCAAGAGACCCAGTACTTC.

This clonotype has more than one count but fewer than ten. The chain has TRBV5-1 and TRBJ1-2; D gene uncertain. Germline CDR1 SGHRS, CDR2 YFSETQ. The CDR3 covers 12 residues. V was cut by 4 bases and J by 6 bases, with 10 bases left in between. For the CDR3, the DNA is TGCGCCAGCAGCCCAGACAAGGATGGCTACACCTTC. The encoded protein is CASSPDKDGYTF.

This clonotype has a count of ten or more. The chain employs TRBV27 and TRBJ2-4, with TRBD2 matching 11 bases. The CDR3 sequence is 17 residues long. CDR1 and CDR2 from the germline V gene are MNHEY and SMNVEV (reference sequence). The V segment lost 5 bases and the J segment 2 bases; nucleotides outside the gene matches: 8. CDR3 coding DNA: TGTGCCAGCAGTGCAATAGCGGGAGGGCCAACCAAAAACATTCAGTACTTC. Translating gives CASSAIAGGPTKNIQYF.

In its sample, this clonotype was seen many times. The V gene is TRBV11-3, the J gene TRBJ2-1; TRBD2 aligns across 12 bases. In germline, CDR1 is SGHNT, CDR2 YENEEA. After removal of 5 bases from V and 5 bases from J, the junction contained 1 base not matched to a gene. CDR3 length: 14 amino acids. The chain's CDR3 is CASSASGRDNEQFF. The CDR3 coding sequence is TGTGCCAGCAGCGCTAGCGGGAGGGACAATGAGCAGTTCTTC.

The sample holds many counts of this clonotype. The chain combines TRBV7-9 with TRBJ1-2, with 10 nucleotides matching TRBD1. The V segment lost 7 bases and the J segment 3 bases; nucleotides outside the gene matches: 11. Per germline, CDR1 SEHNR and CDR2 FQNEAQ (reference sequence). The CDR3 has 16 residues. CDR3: CASTIYRDRGDYGYTF. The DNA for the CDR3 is TGTGCCAGCACCATCTACCGGGACAGGGGAGACTATGGCTACACCTTC.

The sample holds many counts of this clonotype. Here the CDR3 reads CASRLQGTETQYF. As DNA, the CDR3 is TGTGCCAGCAGACTACAGGGGACGGAGACCCAGTACTTC. J is TRBJ2-5 and V is TRBV7-9; TRBD1 agrees at 7 bases. Germline-derived CDR1 and CDR2 are SEHNR and FQNEAQ (reference sequence). The length of the CDR3 is 13 residues. V was pared by 6 bases and J by 5 bases, with 6 bases of the junction left unmatched.

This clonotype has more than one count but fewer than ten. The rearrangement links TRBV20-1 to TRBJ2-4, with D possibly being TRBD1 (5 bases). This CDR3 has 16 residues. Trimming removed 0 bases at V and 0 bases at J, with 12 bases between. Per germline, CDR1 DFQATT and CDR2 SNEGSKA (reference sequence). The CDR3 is CSARDMGPRAKNIQYF. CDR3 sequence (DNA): TGCAGTGCTAGAGATATGGGGCCGAGAGCCAAAAACATTCAGTACTTC.

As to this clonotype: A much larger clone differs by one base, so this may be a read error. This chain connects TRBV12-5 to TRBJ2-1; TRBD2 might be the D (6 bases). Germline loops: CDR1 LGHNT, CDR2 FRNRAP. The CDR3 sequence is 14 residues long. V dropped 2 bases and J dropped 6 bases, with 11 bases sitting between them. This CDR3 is CASGLYGSRNEQFF. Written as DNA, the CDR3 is TGTGCTAGTGGTTTGTACGGGAGTCGCAATGAGCAGTTCTTC.

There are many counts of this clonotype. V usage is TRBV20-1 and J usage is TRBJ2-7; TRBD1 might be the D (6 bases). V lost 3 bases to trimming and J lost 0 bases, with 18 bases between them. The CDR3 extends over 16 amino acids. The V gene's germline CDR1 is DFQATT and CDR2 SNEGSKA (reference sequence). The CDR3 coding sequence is TGCAGTGCTAGTGGTAAAGGGGGACGCCCCTCCTACGAGCAGTACTTC. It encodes CSASGKGGRPSYEQYF.

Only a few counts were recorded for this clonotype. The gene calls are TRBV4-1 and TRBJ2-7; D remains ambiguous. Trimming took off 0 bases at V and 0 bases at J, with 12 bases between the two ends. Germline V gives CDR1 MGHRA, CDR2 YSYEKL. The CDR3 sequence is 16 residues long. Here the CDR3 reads CASSQDTTVSSYEQYF. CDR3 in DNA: TGCGCCAGCAGCCAAGATACTACGGTGAGCTCCTACGAGCAGTACTTC.

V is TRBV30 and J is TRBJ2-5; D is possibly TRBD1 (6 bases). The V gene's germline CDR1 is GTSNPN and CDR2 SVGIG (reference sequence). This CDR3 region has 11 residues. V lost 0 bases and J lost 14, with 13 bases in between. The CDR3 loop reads CAWSVLGAEYF. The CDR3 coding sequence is TGTGCCTGGAGTGTACTGGGGGCCGAATACTTC.

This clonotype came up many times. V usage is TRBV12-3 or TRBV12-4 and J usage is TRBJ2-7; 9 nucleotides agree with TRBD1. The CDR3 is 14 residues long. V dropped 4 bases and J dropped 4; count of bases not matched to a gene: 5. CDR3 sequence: CASSWDRVRYEQYF. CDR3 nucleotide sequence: TGTGCCAGCAGTTGGGACAGGGTGAGGTACGAGCAGTACTTC.